The 21 T cell receptor beta chains reported below all come from one sample, sequenced in a study of blood T cell repertoires in COVID-19. The repertoire was sequenced with immunoSEQ multiplex PCR; TCRdb's copy has only in-frame clones and lacks some. Here the sample spans 250,000 to 300,000 clones, around 90% being singletons. The sequenced sample was PBMCs or T cells enriched from blood (not recorded which). The receptors originated from a young woman who had recovered from COVID-19.

The chain recombines TRBV29-1 with TRBJ2-7; D might be TRBD1 (5 bases). The CDR3 has 13 amino acids. Trimming removed 3 bases from V and 3 bases from J, with 12 bases in between. The germline CDR1 and CDR2 sequences are SQVTM and ANQGSEA. CDR3 DNA sequence: TGCAGCGTTGAGGGGCCAAAGGACTACGAGCAGTACTTC. Translation gives CSVEGPKDYEQYF.

CDR3 sequence: CASSKLSNQPQHF. Written as DNA, the CDR3 is TGTGCCAGCAGCAAACTAAGCAATCAGCCCCAGCATTTT. This rearrangement joins TRBV28 to TRBJ1-5; the D is unclear. This CDR3 is 13 amino acids long. Trimming removed 6 bases at V and 1 base at J, with 7 bases between. Per the germline V gene, CDR1 is MDHEN and CDR2 is SYDVKM.

This chain uses TRBV18 with TRBJ1-6; the match to TRBD1 covers 8 bases. V shed 3 bases, J shed 12 bases, and the junction held 7 bases outside the gene matches. CDR1 and CDR2 from the germline V gene are KGHSH and LQKENI. This CDR3 region has 14 residues. CDR3 nucleotide sequence: TGTGCCAGCTCACCTGGACAGGGAGCAGTACCCCTCCACTTT. Translation: CASSPGQGAVPLHF.

The V and J genes are TRBV7-4 and TRBJ2-3; TRBD2 matches at 9 bases. The germline V gene has CDR1 SGHVT and CDR2 SQSDAQ. The ends lost 5 bases at V and 1 base at J; junction bases unmatched: 4. This CDR3 region has 15 residues. CDR3 sequence: CASSQRTSGTDTQYF. CDR3 bases: TGTGCCAGCAGCCAGCGGACTAGCGGCACAGATACGCAGTATTTT.

The chain carries TRBV11-2 and TRBJ2-5, with 7 positions matching TRBD2. Germline CDR1 SGHAT, CDR2 FQNNGV. Trimming removed 5 bases from V and 5 bases from J; junction bases left unmatched: 17. The CDR3 loop spans 17 amino acids. The CDR3 DNA reads TGTGCCAGCAGCGGGGGGTCCGGCGGGAGCCCAACGGAGACCCAGTACTTC. This gives the protein CASSGGSGGSPTETQYF.

V usage is TRBV5-1 and J usage is TRBJ2-1; the match to TRBD2 covers 8 bases. The CDR3 runs 14 residues. Germline-derived CDR1 and CDR2 are SGHRS and YFSETQ. J was trimmed by 8 bases and V by 0 bases; bases with no gene match: 4. The CDR3: CASSLDSGSYEQFF. The CDR3 DNA follows: TGCGCCAGCAGCTTGGACAGCGGGAGCTATGAGCAGTTCTTC.

This chain links TRBV5-4 with TRBJ1-1, with TRBD1 as a possible D gene (6 bases). V dropped 3 bases and J dropped 1 base, with 22 bases sitting between them. CDR1 and CDR2 (germline): SGHNT, YYREEE (reference sequence). This CDR3 is 18 amino acids long. The CDR3 spells CASSSSPGHRKENTEAFF. The CDR3 nucleotides are TGTGCCAGCAGCTCGAGTCCGGGACACAGAAAGGAGAACACTGAAGCTTTCTTT.

This rearrangement joins TRBV9 to TRBJ2-4; 10 bases align to TRBD1. The CDR3 sequence is 17 residues long. V shed 0 bases and J 6 bases; nucleotides not matched to a gene: 9. CDR1 and CDR2 from the germline V gene are SGDLS and YYNGEE. The CDR3 sequence: CASSVGPTGGFGNIQYF. Written as DNA, the CDR3 is TGTGCCAGCAGCGTAGGACCGACAGGGGGCTTCGGAAACATTCAGTACTTC.

The chain has TRBV2 and TRBJ1-1; possible D gene TRBD1, 5 bases. This CDR3 contains 14 residues. The V gene lost 7 bases and the J gene lost 0 bases, with 12 bases spanning the gap. Germline V gene sequence: CDR1 SNHLY, CDR2 FYNNEI. The CDR3 DNA sequence: TGTGCCAGCAAGGCAGGGATCATGAACACTGAAGCTTTCTTT. Protein: CASKAGIMNTEAFF.

The V call is TRBV5-1, the J call TRBJ1-3, with unresolved D. The CDR3 sequence is 15 residues long. Trimming left V 0 bases short and J 4 bases short, with 11 bases between. The germline V gene encodes CDR1 SGHRS and CDR2 YFSETQ. CDR3 protein: CASSLAVNNGNTIYF. CDR3 coding DNA: TGCGCCAGCAGCTTGGCAGTGAACAACGGAAACACCATATATTTT.

A note on this clone: The identical CDR3 is also encoded by other nucleotide sequences in the sample. This chain uses TRBV28 with TRBJ2-1, with 8 bases lining up with TRBD2. The germline gives CDR1 MDHEN, CDR2 SYDVKM. Unmatched junction bases numbered 2, after V lost 2 bases and J lost 2 bases. The CDR3 length is 15 residues. The CDR3 here is CASSLGGRPYNEQFF. The CDR3 nucleotides read TGTGCCAGCAGTTTAGGCGGGAGGCCCTACAATGAGCAGTTCTTC.

Remarks on this clone: The same CDR3 can be traced to other DNA sequences in this sample. The chain uses TRBV19 and TRBJ2-1, with 9 bases fitting TRBD2. V dropped 4 bases and J dropped 5; count of bases not matched to a gene: 6. The CDR3 has 15 amino acids. Germline V gene data show CDR1 as LNHDA and CDR2 as SQIVND (reference sequence). CDR3 DNA: TGTGCCAGTAGTACACCTAGCGGGAACAACAATGAGCAGTTCTTC. Translated, it gives CASSTPSGNNNEQFF.

The rearrangement links TRBV5-8 to TRBJ2-7, with a weak D call TRBD2 (5 bases). Trimming pared 0 bases from V and 3 bases from J, leaving 10 bases between. Germline V gives CDR1 SGHTS, CDR2 YDEGEE. The CDR3 totals 14 residues. As DNA, the CDR3 is TGTGCCAGCAGCTTGGTCGGGAAGATCTACGAGCAGTACTTC. It translates to CASSLVGKIYEQYF. Full variable domain (remainder filled in from reference TRBV5-8 and TRBJ2-7): EAGVTQSPTHLIKTRGQQATLRCSPISGHTSVYWYQQALGLGLQFLLWYDEGEERNRGNFPPRFSGRQFPNYSSELNVNALELEDSALYLCASSLVGKIYEQYFGPGTRLTVT.

This chain connects TRBV25-1 to TRBJ1-4, with 8 bases that match TRBD1. With V trimmed by 5 bases and J by 4 bases, 6 bases remained unmatched. The V gene's germline CDR1 is MGHDK and CDR2 SYGVNS. CDR3 length equals 15 residues. The CDR3 nucleotides are TGTGCCAGCAGTTTGAACAGGGGGGATAATGAAAAACTGTTTTTT. Translation: CASSLNRGDNEKLFF.

This chain joins TRBV9 and TRBJ1-3; D remains unclear. CDR1 SGDLS and CDR2 YYNGEE come from the germline V gene. The CDR3 length is 15 residues. Trimming stripped 0 bases from V and 0 bases from J, with 7 bases between. DNA for the CDR3: TGTGCCAGCAGCGTAGACGAGAGCTCTGGAAACACCATATATTTT. It is translated as CASSVDESSGNTIYF. Combining the CDR3 with reference TRBV9 and TRBJ1-3 gives the whole variable domain DSGVTQTPKHLITATGQRVTLRCSPRSGDLSVYWYQQSLDQGLQFLIQYYNGEERAKGNILERFSAQQFPDLHSELNLSSLELGDSALYFCASSVDESSGNTIYFGEGSWLTVV.

V gene TRBV2 combines with J gene TRBJ1-2; TRBD1 matches at 10 bases. After removal of 1 base from V and 3 bases from J, the junction contained 5 bases not matched to a gene. CDR3 length equals 16 residues. Germline CDR1 and CDR2: SNHLY and FYNNEI. CDR3 sequence reads: CASSEDRDRGDYGYTF. CDR3 sequence (DNA): TGTGCCAGCAGTGAAGACCGGGACAGGGGTGACTATGGCTACACCTTC.

As DNA, the CDR3 is TGTGCCAGCAGTTTTCCGCAGGGGTTGGGCCCGAATTCACCCCTCCACTTT. Translated: CASSFPQGLGPNSPLHF. This rearrangement joins TRBV28 to TRBJ1-6; D might be TRBD1 (6 bases). The CDR3 is 17 residues long. V was pared by 3 bases and J by 7 bases, with 19 bases between. CDR1 is MDHEN, CDR2 SYDVKM, per germline. The full variable domain, in which reference TRBV28 and TRBJ1-6 provide the parts outside the CDR3, is DVKVTQSSRYLVKRTGEKVFLECVQDMDHENMFWYRQDPGLGLRLIYFSYDVKMKEKGDIPEGYSVSREKKERFSLILESASTNQTSMYLCASSFPQGLGPNSPLHFGNGTRLTVT.

This clone was observed a single time. The chain couples TRBV6-2 or TRBV6-3 to TRBJ2-7, with D tentatively TRBD2 (5 bases). V lost 2 bases and J 7 bases, leaving 9 bases between the germline ends. Germline CDR1 MNHEY, CDR2 SVGEGT. There are 12 residues in the CDR3. CDR3 protein: CASSYGLGEQYF. CDR3 DNA sequence: TGTGCCAGCAGTTACGGACTCGGGGAGCAGTACTTC.

The gene calls are TRBV6-4 and TRBJ2-1; 7 bases are shared with TRBD1. V lost 6 bases and J lost 9; bases outside the gene matches: 8. The CDR3 has 13 amino acids. Germline CDR1 and CDR2: MRHNA and SNTAGT. The CDR3 spells CASRTSTGTEQFF. As DNA, the CDR3 is TGTGCCAGCAGGACCTCGACAGGGACTGAGCAGTTCTTC.

This chain connects TRBV6-5 to TRBJ1-3, with 7 bases fitting TRBD1. The V and J ends lost 8 bases and 3 bases, in that order; junction bases with no gene match: 10. The length of the CDR3 is 15 residues. Germline CDR1 is MNHEY and CDR2 is SVGAGI. The DNA for the CDR3 is TGTGCCAGCGAGATTAGACAGGGATTTGGAAACACCATATATTTT. Its protein is CASEIRQGFGNTIYF.

The rearrangement links TRBV27 to TRBJ1-2, with D maybe TRBD1 (6 bases). This CDR3 comprises 13 residues. V lost 5 bases to trimming and J lost 6 bases, with 13 bases between them. Germline V lookup: CDR1 MNHEY, CDR2 SMNVEV (reference sequence). The CDR3 reads CASSRMGGHGYTF. The CDR3 coding sequence is TGTGCCAGCAGTCGAATGGGGGGGCATGGCTACACCTTC.